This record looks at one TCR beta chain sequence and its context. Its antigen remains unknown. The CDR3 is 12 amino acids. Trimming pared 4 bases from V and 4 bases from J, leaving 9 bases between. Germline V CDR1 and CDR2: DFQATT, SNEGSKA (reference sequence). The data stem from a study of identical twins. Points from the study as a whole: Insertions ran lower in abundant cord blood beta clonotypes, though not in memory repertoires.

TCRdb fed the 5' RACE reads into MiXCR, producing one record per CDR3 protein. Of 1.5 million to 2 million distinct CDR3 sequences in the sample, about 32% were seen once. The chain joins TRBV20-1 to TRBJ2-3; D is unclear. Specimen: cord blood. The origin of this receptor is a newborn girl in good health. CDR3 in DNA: TGCAGTGCTACCTCTAGGGCAGATACGCAGTATTTT. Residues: CSATSRADTQYF.